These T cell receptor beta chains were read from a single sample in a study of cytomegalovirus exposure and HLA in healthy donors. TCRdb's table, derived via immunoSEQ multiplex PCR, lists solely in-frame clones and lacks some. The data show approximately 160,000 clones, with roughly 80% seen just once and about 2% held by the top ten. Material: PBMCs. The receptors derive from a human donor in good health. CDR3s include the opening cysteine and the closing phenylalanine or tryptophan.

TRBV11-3	CASSSRGQGRGEQFF
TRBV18	CASSPQGVGVTEAFF
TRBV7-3	CASSRTGDGNSPLHF
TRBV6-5	CASSYSSVYEQYF
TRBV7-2	CASSPGQYGYTF
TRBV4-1	CASSRTLYQPQHF
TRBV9	CASSAEGSLLVYEQYF
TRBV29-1	CSVGVLGLYEQYF
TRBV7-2	CASSTTVSGANVLTF
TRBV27	CASSLSGRSYEQYF
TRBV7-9	CASSATGGLLEGYTF
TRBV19	CASSIGRGIITEAFF